These 17 T cell receptor beta chains originate from one sample sequenced in a study of CXCR3-negative and CXCR3-positive naive CD8 T cells. Findings of the study overall: Higher TRB CDR3 hydrophobicity marked CXCR3-positive naive cells relative to CXCR3-negative naive cells.

TRB cDNA was prepared as libraries by UMI-labeled 5' RACE. TCRdb re-called the 5' RACE reads and shows each CDR3 protein once, DNA omitted. The table gives under 90,000 distinct CDR3 sequences; the top ten clones make up about 0.62% of it. No antigen has been assigned to these receptors. What was sequenced was naive CXCR3+ CD8+ T cells from blood. Subset: CD45RO-CCR7+CD27+CD95- naive CD8+ T cells expressing CXCR3 (TNR3+). These receptors were collected from a human donor in good health. Some clones in this sample may be carry-over from other donors' samples.

This chain links TRBV7-8 with TRBJ2-2; TCRdb's assignment of TRBD2 cannot be checked, as there is no DNA. CDR1 is SGHVS, CDR2 FQNEAQ, per germline. This CDR3 region has 12 residues. The CDR3 loop is CASSQPSGELFF.

The chain is built from TRBV6-5 and TRBJ1-1. The germline gives CDR1 MNHEY, CDR2 SVGAGI. This CDR3 comprises 14 residues. This CDR3 reads CASNPADAGTEAFF.

The chain has TRBV4-3 and TRBJ1-3. The germline gives CDR1 LGHNA, CDR2 YSLEER. This CDR3 spans 12 amino acids. The CDR3 protein is CASSQTGNTIYF.

This chain's CDR3 is CSAMAGAEQYF. The chain employs TRBV29-1 and TRBJ2-7; absent DNA, TCRdb's TRBD1 call cannot be checked. This CDR3 region has 11 residues. Germline CDR1 and CDR2: SQVTM and ANQGSEA.

The genes are TRBV29-1 and TRBJ1-1. The germline V gene has CDR1 SQVTM and CDR2 ANQGSEA. The CDR3 runs 12 residues. The CDR3 loop reads CSVLSVYTEAFF.

The chain uses TRBV27 and TRBJ2-7; TCRdb's D gene call, TRBD1, goes unchecked for lack of DNA. The CDR3 spans 17 residues. The germline V gene has CDR1 MNHEY and CDR2 SMNVEV (reference sequence). CDR3 sequence reads: CASRRDRGGIQSYEQYF.

V gene TRBV4-3 combines with J gene TRBJ2-1; lacking DNA, the TRBD2 call made by TCRdb goes unchecked. The germline gives CDR1 LGHNA, CDR2 YSLEER. The CDR3 covers 16 residues. This chain's CDR3 is CASSQDLRRAGYEQFF.

This chain connects TRBV29-1 to TRBJ1-1; the TCRdb D gene call, TRBD1, has no DNA to confirm it. This CDR3 is 14 amino acids long. Germline V gives CDR1 SQVTM, CDR2 ANQGSEA. CDR3 residues: CSVDGGTGFTEAFF.

The rearrangement links TRBV28 to TRBJ1-1; checking the TCRdb D call of TRBD1 is not possible without DNA. Germline V CDR1 and CDR2: MDHEN, SYDVKM. The CDR3 has 13 residues. CDR3: CASSLGGPTEAFF. The full variable domain, rest sourced from reference TRBV28 and TRBJ1-1, is DVKVTQSSRYLVKRTGEKVFLECVQDMDHENMFWYRQDPGLGLRLIYFSYDVKMKEKGDIPEGYSVSREKKERFSLILESASTNQTSMYLCASSLGGPTEAFFGQGTRLTVV.

V usage is TRBV3-1 and J usage is TRBJ1-5; TCRdb reports TRBD1, a call that lacks DNA to check it against. Germline V gene sequence: CDR1 LGHDT, CDR2 YNNKEL (reference sequence). The CDR3 extends over 17 amino acids. The CDR3 reads CASSLPKTGAGNQPQHF.

The chain carries TRBV24-1 and TRBJ2-1; the D gene TCRdb calls, TRBD2, cannot be checked with no DNA. This CDR3 is 15 amino acids long. Germline CDR1 and CDR2: KGHDR and SFDVKD. CDR3 amino acids: CATSDRGRIYNEQFF.

This chain connects TRBV7-9 to TRBJ1-5; the TRBD1 assignment by TCRdb is unverifiable without DNA. The CDR3 totals 14 residues. Germline V gene sequence: CDR1 SEHNR, CDR2 FQNEAQ (reference sequence). CDR3 sequence: CASSYGTANQPQHF. The full variable domain, in which reference TRBV7-9 and TRBJ1-5 provide the parts outside the CDR3, is DTGVSQNPRHKITKRGQNVTFRCDPISEHNRLYWYRQTLGQGPEFLTYFQNEAQLEKSRLLSDRFSAERPKGSFSTLEIQRTEQGDSAMYLCASSYGTANQPQHFGDGTRLSIL.

The chain carries TRBV7-8 and TRBJ1-5; TCRdb proposes TRBD1, but this gene call is untestable without DNA. The V gene's germline CDR1 is SGHVS and CDR2 FQNEAQ. This CDR3 spans 15 amino acids. The CDR3 here is CASSLWGESNQPQHF.

The CDR3 spells CASTGAANEQYF. This chain links TRBV5-5 with TRBJ2-7; TCRdb lists TRBD1, though no DNA is available to test this call. Germline values: CDR1 SGHKS, CDR2 YYEKEE (reference sequence). The length of the CDR3 is 12 residues.

This sequence joins TRBV28 and TRBJ2-4. CDR1 is MDHEN and CDR2 is SYDVKM in the germline V gene. CDR3 length: 14 amino acids. CDR3: CASSPASGKNIQYF.

This chain connects TRBV7-6 to TRBJ2-3; checking the TCRdb D call of TRBD2 is not possible without DNA. Germline CDR1 and CDR2: SGHVS and FNYEAQ. This CDR3 contains 14 residues. The chain's CDR3 is CASSPLAGSDTQYF.

The rearrangement links TRBV4-3 to TRBJ2-4; TCRdb designates TRBD1, a call that cannot be tested without DNA. CDR1 and CDR2 (germline): LGHNA, YSLEER. CDR3 size: 16 residues. The CDR3: CASSHGTGLAKNIQYF.